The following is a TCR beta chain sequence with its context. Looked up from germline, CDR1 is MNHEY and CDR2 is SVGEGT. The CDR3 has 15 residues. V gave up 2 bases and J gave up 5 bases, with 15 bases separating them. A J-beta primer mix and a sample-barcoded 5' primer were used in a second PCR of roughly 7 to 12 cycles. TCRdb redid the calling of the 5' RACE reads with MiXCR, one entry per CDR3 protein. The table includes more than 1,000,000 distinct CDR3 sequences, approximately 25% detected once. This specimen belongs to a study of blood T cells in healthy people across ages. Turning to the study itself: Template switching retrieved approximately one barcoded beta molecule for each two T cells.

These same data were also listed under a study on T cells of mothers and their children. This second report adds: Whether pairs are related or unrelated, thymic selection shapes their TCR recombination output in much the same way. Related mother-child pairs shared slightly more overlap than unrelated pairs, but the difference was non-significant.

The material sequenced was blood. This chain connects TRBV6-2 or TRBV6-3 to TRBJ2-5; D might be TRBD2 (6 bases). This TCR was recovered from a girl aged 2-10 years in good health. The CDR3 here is CASSYGTLPSETQYF. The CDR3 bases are TGTGCCAGCAGTTACGGGACTCTTCCGTCGGAGACCCAGTACTTC.